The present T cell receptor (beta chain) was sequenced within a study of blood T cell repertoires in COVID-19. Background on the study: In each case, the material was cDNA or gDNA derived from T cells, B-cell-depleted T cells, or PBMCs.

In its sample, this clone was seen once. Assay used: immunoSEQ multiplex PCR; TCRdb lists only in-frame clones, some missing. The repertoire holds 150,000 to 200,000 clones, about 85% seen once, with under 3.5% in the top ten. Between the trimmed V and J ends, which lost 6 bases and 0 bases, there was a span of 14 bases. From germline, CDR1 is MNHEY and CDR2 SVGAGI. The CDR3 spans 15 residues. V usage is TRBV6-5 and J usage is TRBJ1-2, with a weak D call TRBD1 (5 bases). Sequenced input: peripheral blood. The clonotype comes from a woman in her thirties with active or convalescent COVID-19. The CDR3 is CASRRGTGANYGYTF. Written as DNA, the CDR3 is TGTGCCAGCAGGCGTGGGACGGGAGCTAACTATGGCTACACCTTC.